The present TCR beta chain was sequenced within a study of blood T cell repertoires in COVID-19. Measured with immunoSEQ multiplex PCR; TCRdb has only the in-frame clones, and not every one. The table records roughly 76,000 clones, 85% to 90% of them present only once. The V segment lost 1 base and the J segment 8 bases; nucleotides outside the gene matches: 5. This CDR3 is 14 amino acids long. The V gene's germline CDR1 is SGHRS and CDR2 YFSETQ. The sample consisted of PBMCs or T cells enriched from blood (not recorded which). The gene calls are TRBV5-1 and TRBJ2-1; 8 nucleotides line up with TRBD2. The TCR was taken from a woman between 50 and 59 years old with acute COVID-19. For the CDR3, the DNA is TGCGCCAGCAGCTTGAGCCTAGCGGGTTATGAGCAGTTCTTC. This encodes CASSLSLAGYEQFF.